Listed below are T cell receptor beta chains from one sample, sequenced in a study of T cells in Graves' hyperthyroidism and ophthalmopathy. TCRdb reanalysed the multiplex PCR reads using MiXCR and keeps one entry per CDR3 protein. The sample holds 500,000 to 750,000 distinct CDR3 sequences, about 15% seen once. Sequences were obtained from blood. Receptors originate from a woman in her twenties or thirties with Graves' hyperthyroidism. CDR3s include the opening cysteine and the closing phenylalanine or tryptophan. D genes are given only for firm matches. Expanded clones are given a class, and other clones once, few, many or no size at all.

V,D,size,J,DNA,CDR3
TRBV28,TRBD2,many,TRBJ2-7,TGTGCCAGCAGTTTGGGCGGGAGGATCTACGAGCAGTACTTC,CASSLGGRIYEQYF
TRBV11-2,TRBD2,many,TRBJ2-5,TGTGCCAGCAGCGAGGGAACATTAGCGGGAATCCAAGAGACCCAGTACTTC,CASSEGTLAGIQETQYF
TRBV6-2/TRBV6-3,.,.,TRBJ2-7,TGTGCCAGCGGAGCTCGAACGTCCTACGAGCAGTACTTC,CASGARTSYEQYF
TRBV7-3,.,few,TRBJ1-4,TGTGCCAGCAGCGACCGGGGCAGGGGTAATGAAAAACTGTTTTTT,CASSDRGRGNEKLFF
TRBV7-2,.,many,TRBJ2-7,TGTGCCAGCAGCTTCTCTTCGGGTACCTACGAGCAGTACTTC,CASSFSSGTYEQYF
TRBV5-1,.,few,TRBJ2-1,TGCGCCAGCAGCTTACGACTACCCAATGAAGGGCAGTTCTTC,CASSLRLPNEGQFF
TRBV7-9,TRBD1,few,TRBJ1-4,TGTGCCAGCAGCTTACCACAGGGGGGTGAAAAACTGTTTTTT,CASSLPQGGEKLFF
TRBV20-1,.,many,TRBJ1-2,TGCAGTGCTAGGGGGGCGGGGGCTCGTGGTGGCTACACCTTC,CSARGAGARGGYTF
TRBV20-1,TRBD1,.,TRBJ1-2,TGCAGTGCTAGGCTCACACAGGGGGCGTTTGGCTACACCTTC,CSARLTQGAFGYTF
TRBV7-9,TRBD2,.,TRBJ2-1,TGTGCCAGCAGCTTAGGGTGGGGGACTAGCGGGAGCGGTGAGCAGTTCTTC,CASSLGWGTSGSGEQFF
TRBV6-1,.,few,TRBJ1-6,TGTGCCAGCAGCCGGACCACAGGAATTCATAATTCACCCCTCCACTTT,CASSRTTGIHNSPLHF
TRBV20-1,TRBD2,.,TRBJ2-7,TGCAGTGCCCGTACGGGGAGGGCCATATACGAGCAGTACTTC,CSARTGRAIYEQYF
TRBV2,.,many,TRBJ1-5,TGTGCCAGTGCCGGGCGCGGCAATCAGCCCCAGCATTTT,CASAGRGNQPQHF
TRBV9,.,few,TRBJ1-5,TGTGCCAGCAGCGTAGGGGCGGGGGATCAGCCCCAGCATTTT,CASSVGAGDQPQHF
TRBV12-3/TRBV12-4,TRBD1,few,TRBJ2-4,TGTGCCAGCAGGCCCGGACAGGGGGCCCGAAAAAACATTCAGTACTTC,CASRPGQGARKNIQYF
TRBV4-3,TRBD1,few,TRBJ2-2,TGCGCCAGCAGCCAAGAGGCCGGGACAGCGAACACCGGGGAGCTGTTTTTT,CASSQEAGTANTGELFF
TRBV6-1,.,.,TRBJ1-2,TGTGCCAGCAGTATTGGGGGGGGCGCGGGCTATGGCTACACCTTC,CASSIGGGAGYGYTF